This section outlines one T cell receptor beta chain sequence together with its context. This sample is drawn from a study of blood T cell repertoires in COVID-19. Study background: Whether acute or convalescent, the COVID-19 samples came from the United States, Italy and Spain. PBMCs, B-cell-depleted T cells, or T cells were the source of the cDNA or gDNA that made up the material.

V was trimmed by 6 bases and J by 2 bases, leaving 32 bases between them. Germline V gene sequence: CDR1 WSHSY, CDR2 SAAADI. CDR3 size: 21 residues. Authors' data handling: How many nucleated cells were present was estimated from reference gene primer amplification. Generated by immunoSEQ multiplex PCR, the TCRdb table keeps only in-frame clones and is missing some. The D gene and trimming were derived from the DNA, and the V and J assignments and clone size from that table. The table records under 70,000 clones, about 70% of them present only once. The chain recombines TRBV10-2 with TRBJ1-3, with a possible D match to TRBD1 (6 bases). Sequencing input: peripheral blood. The TCR sequence derives from a woman between 65 and 79 years old with acute or convalescent COVID-19. DNA for the CDR3: TGCGCCAGCAGCGCGAGTAGTGACAGGTCCATGAAACAGAATACTGGAAACACCATATATTTT. Its translation is CASSASSDRSMKQNTGNTIYF.